The rows below give T cell receptor beta chains drawn from one sample of a study of T-cell memory formation after mild COVID-19. TCRdb fed the 5' RACE reads into MiXCR, producing one record per CDR3 protein. This sample has 200,000 to 250,000 distinct CDR3 sequences, with over 7.5% found just once. Sequenced sample: PBMCs or a T cell subset sorted from them (not recorded which). These receptors were taken from a man aged 18 to 29 who had mild COVID-19 (a few samples of this study predate the infection). Cell type and time point are not known. CDR3s include the opening cysteine and the closing phenylalanine or tryptophan. The D gene is left open where the match is weak. Not every row has a clone size; where given, it reads once, few, many or a size class.

d_call: .
clone_size: many
v_call: TRBV20-1
j_call: TRBJ2-3
cdr3_aa: CSARDPGPDTQYF
cdr3_nt: TGCAGTGCTAGAGACCCGGGGCCAGATACGCAGTATTTT

d_call: .
clone_size: .
v_call: TRBV5-4
j_call: TRBJ1-2
cdr3_aa: CASSLDLGNYGYTF
cdr3_nt: TGTGCCAGCAGCTTGGACTTGGGAAACTATGGCTACACCTTC

d_call: TRBD2
clone_size: few
v_call: TRBV7-2
j_call: TRBJ2-2
cdr3_aa: CASSRTSAYTGELFF
cdr3_nt: TGTGCCAGCAGCCGTACTAGCGCTTACACCGGGGAGCTGTTTTTT

d_call: TRBD2
clone_size: many
v_call: TRBV20-1
j_call: TRBJ2-3
cdr3_aa: CSARGQRGNTDTQYF
cdr3_nt: TGCAGTGCTAGAGGCCAGCGGGGAAACACAGATACGCAGTATTTT

d_call: TRBD2
clone_size: .
v_call: TRBV6-5
j_call: TRBJ2-3
cdr3_aa: CASSALGLAGGTQYF
cdr3_nt: TGTGCCAGCAGTGCGTTGGGACTAGCGGGAGGTACGCAGTATTTT

d_call: .
clone_size: many
v_call: TRBV30
j_call: TRBJ2-1
cdr3_aa: CAWSQGPYNEQFF
cdr3_nt: TGTGCCTGGAGTCAGGGACCCTACAATGAGCAGTTCTTC

d_call: TRBD2
clone_size: .
v_call: TRBV7-3
j_call: TRBJ2-3
cdr3_aa: CASSLVGLSSGVQGTQYF
cdr3_nt: TGTGCCAGCAGCTTAGTGGGGCTGTCTAGCGGGGTCCAAGGTACGCAGTATTTT

d_call: .
clone_size: many
v_call: TRBV18
j_call: TRBJ1-5
cdr3_aa: CASGGTYSNQPQHF
cdr3_nt: TGTGCCAGCGGCGGCACGTATAGCAATCAGCCCCAGCATTTT

d_call: TRBD2
clone_size: many
v_call: TRBV5-5
j_call: TRBJ2-1
cdr3_aa: CASSATGTSGRIAYNEQFF
cdr3_nt: TGTGCCAGCAGCGCGACAGGGACTAGCGGGCGAATCGCCTACAATGAGCAGTTCTTC

d_call: .
clone_size: few
v_call: TRBV5-1
j_call: TRBJ1-2
cdr3_aa: CASYGDATKPNYGYTF
cdr3_nt: TGCGCCAGTTATGGGGACGCAACCAAGCCTAACTATGGCTACACCTTC

d_call: TRBD2
clone_size: .
v_call: TRBV11-3
j_call: TRBJ2-5
cdr3_aa: CASSATGTSGQETQYF
cdr3_nt: TGTGCCAGCAGCGCCACCGGGACTAGCGGGCAAGAGACCCAGTACTTC

d_call: TRBD1
clone_size: few
v_call: TRBV18
j_call: TRBJ1-6
cdr3_aa: CASSPRGQGQGSPLHF
cdr3_nt: TGTGCCAGCTCACCCAGGGGACAGGGGCAGGGTTCACCCCTCCACTTT

d_call: .
clone_size: few
v_call: TRBV12-3/TRBV12-4
j_call: TRBJ1-5
cdr3_aa: CASADSNQPQHF
cdr3_nt: TGTGCCAGCGCTGATAGCAATCAGCCCCAGCATTTT

d_call: TRBD1
clone_size: few
v_call: TRBV5-5
j_call: TRBJ1-1
cdr3_aa: CASSFSGTENTEAFF
cdr3_nt: TGTGCCAGCAGCTTTTCCGGGACAGAGAACACTGAAGCTTTCTTT

d_call: .
clone_size: few
v_call: TRBV6-1
j_call: TRBJ2-3
cdr3_aa: CASSASLKDTQYF
cdr3_nt: TGTGCCAGCAGTGCTAGCCTAAAGGATACGCAGTATTTT

d_call: .
clone_size: .
v_call: TRBV3-1
j_call: TRBJ1-5
cdr3_aa: CASSQGATQPQHF
cdr3_nt: TGTGCCAGCAGCCAAGGTGCGACTCAGCCCCAGCATTTT